A selection of T cell receptor beta chains follows, all from one sample in a study of spatial heterogeneity in lung cancer. Each CDR3 protein gets one entry after TCRdb re-called the 5' RACE reads with MiXCR. The sample gives some 100,000 distinct CDR3 sequences, about an eighth of which show up once; just over 40% is in the top ten. The sequenced sample was PBMCs, obtained at surgery. The receptors originated from a male donor with early-stage non-small cell lung cancer. CDR3s include the opening cysteine and the closing phenylalanine or tryptophan. D genes are given only for firm matches. Not every row has a clone size; where given, it reads once, few, many or a size class.

cdr3_aa | cdr3_nt | j_call | clone_size | v_call | d_call
CASSLGVGNEQYF | TGTGCCAGCAGCTTAGGGGTAGGGAACGAGCAGTACTTC | TRBJ2-7 | few | TRBV7-6 | NA
CASSLNSEGNTIYF | TGTGCCAGCAGCTTGAACAGCGAAGGAAACACCATATATTTT | TRBJ1-3 | few | TRBV7-9 | NA
CASSPFGRNEQFF | TGTGCCAGCAGCCCGTTTGGGAGGAATGAGCAGTTCTTC | TRBJ2-1 | NA | TRBV11-3 | NA
CASSLGGEKLFF | TGTGCCAGCAGTTTGGGGGGCGAAAAACTGTTTTTT | TRBJ1-4 | NA | TRBV28 | NA
CAARRGIKPNEQFF | TGTGCCGCACGAAGGGGCATAAAACCTAATGAGCAGTTCTTC | TRBJ2-1 | NA | TRBV6-5 | NA
CASSLLGGTGELFF | TGTGCCAGCAGTTTACTGGGGGGCACCGGGGAGCTGTTTTTT | TRBJ2-2 | NA | TRBV28 | NA
CASSAAGQYNEQFF | TGTGCCAGCAGCGCGGCGGGACAGTACAATGAGCAGTTCTTC | TRBJ2-1 | NA | TRBV7-2 | NA
CASSTGTGFRDTQYF | TGTGCCAGCAGCACCGGGACAGGGTTCCGGGATACGCAGTATTTT | TRBJ2-3 | NA | TRBV13 | TRBD1
CATSFKGLAGAGSYNEQFF | TGTGCCACCTCTTTTAAAGGGCTAGCGGGAGCGGGCTCCTACAATGAGCAGTTCTTC | TRBJ2-1 | NA | TRBV27 | TRBD2
CASSLAYNSYEQYF | TGTGCCAGCAGCTTAGCGTACAACTCCTACGAGCAGTACTTC | TRBJ2-7 | few | TRBV7-2 | NA
CSARVSGVTDTQYF | TGCAGTGCTAGAGTCAGCGGGGTCACAGATACGCAGTATTTT | TRBJ2-3 | NA | TRBV20-1 | TRBD2
CAIRRDRGGNEQFF | TGTGCCATCAGAAGGGACAGGGGCGGAAATGAGCAGTTCTTC | TRBJ2-1 | few | TRBV10-3 | TRBD1
CASSPEPTGANVLTF | TGTGCCAGCAGCCCGGAGCCAACTGGGGCCAACGTCCTGACTTTC | TRBJ2-6 | few | TRBV7-2 | NA
CAISGGQFNEQFF | TGTGCCATCAGTGGGGGACAGTTCAATGAGCAGTTCTTC | TRBJ2-1 | many | TRBV10-3 | TRBD1
CASSLFSGSYEQYF | TGTGCCAGCAGTTTATTCTCTGGGTCCTACGAGCAGTACTTC | TRBJ2-7 | many | TRBV28 | NA
CASSSLLHNEQFF | TGTGCCAGCAGCTCGCTCTTACACAATGAGCAGTTCTTC | TRBJ2-1 | few | TRBV7-9 | NA
CSVEDEGTEAFF | TGCAGCGTTGAAGACGAAGGAACTGAAGCTTTCTTT | TRBJ1-1 | few | TRBV29-1 | NA
CASIDTVPWDEQFF | TGTGCCAGCATAGATACAGTTCCATGGGATGAGCAGTTCTTC | TRBJ2-1 | many | TRBV28 | NA
CASSPGVGSGANVLTF | NA | TRBJ2-6 | NA | TRBV4-2 | NA
CASGRGDTEAFF | TGTGCCAGCGGACGCGGGGACACTGAAGCTTTCTTT | TRBJ1-1 | many | TRBV7-9 | NA
CASSVEQGAADTQYF | TGCGCCAGCAGCGTCGAGCAGGGGGCGGCGGATACGCAGTATTTT | TRBJ2-3 | many | TRBV5-1 | TRBD1
CASYRGTEAFF | TGTGCCAGTTACAGGGGCACTGAAGCTTTCTTT | TRBJ1-1 | few | TRBV19 | TRBD1
CASSPPSGRETQYF | TGTGCCAGCTCACCACCGAGCGGCCGAGAGACCCAGTACTTC | TRBJ2-5 | few | TRBV18 | NA
CASSSRSGLDTDTQYF | TGTGCCAGCAGCTCTAGATCGGGGCTCGACACAGATACGCAGTATTTT | TRBJ2-3 | NA | TRBV7-8 | NA
CASSHPVPRRGGSEQFF | TGTGCCAGCAGCCATCCAGTCCCCCGGCGGGGGGGGTCCGAGCAGTTCTTC | TRBJ2-1 | few | TRBV9 | TRBD2
CASSFGTGSTDTQYF | TGTGCCAGCAGCTTCGGGACAGGTAGCACAGATACGCAGTATTTT | TRBJ2-3 | NA | TRBV11-3 | TRBD1
CASSFYRGQGGQYF | TGTGCCAGCAGCTTCTACAGGGGCCAGGGTGGGCAGTATTTT | TRBJ2-3 | many | TRBV7-2 | TRBD1
CASSQDSLRDYNEQFF | TGCGCCAGCAGCCAAGATTCTTTACGGGACTACAATGAGCAGTTCTTC | TRBJ2-1 | few | TRBV4-3 | NA
CASSLGQPQGNIQYF | TGCGCCAGCAGCTTGGGACAGCCCCAAGGGAACATTCAGTACTTC | TRBJ2-4 | few | TRBV5-1 | NA
CASSYGTGTRGYTF | TGTGCCAGCAGTTACGGGACAGGGACGAGAGGCTACACCTTC | TRBJ1-2 | many | TRBV6-2/TRBV6-3 | TRBD1
CASSLSRSETQYF | TGCGCCAGCAGCCTATCTAGATCCGAGACCCAGTACTTC | TRBJ2-5 | many | TRBV4-3 | NA
CASRPTGDNEQFF | TGTGCCAGCAGGCCGACAGGGGACAATGAGCAGTTCTTC | TRBJ2-1 | few | TRBV6-2/TRBV6-3 | TRBD1
CASSQRRGTETQYF | TGTGCCAGCAGCCAGCGGCGGGGTACGGAGACCCAGTACTTC | TRBJ2-5 | many | TRBV3-1 | NA
CASSRVGAGVTDTQYF | TGTGCCAGCAGCCGGGTTGGAGCGGGGGTCACAGATACGCAGTATTTT | TRBJ2-3 | few | TRBV7-9 | TRBD2
CASSLGQDPQETQYF | TGTGCCAGCAGCTTAGGTCAGGACCCCCAAGAGACCCAGTACTTC | TRBJ2-5 | NA | TRBV7-9 | NA
CASSLGPSDTQYF | TGTGCCAGCTCACTCGGCCCGTCAGATACGCAGTATTTT | TRBJ2-3 | many | TRBV18 | NA
CASSISATTGGPNQPQHF | TGTGCCAGTAGTATATCGGCGACGACAGGGGGCCCTAATCAGCCCCAGCATTTT | TRBJ1-5 | NA | TRBV19 | TRBD1
CASSRGPSYNEQFF | TGTGCCAGTTCGCGGGGCCCCTCCTACAATGAGCAGTTCTTC | TRBJ2-1 | NA | TRBV6-6 | NA
CASAGTTCEQYF | TGCGCCAGCGCCGGGACAACCTGCGAGCAGTACTTC | TRBJ2-7 | once | TRBV5-1 | NA
CASRSDSRNSYEQYF | TGTGCCAGCAGATCCGACAGCCGAAACTCCTACGAGCAGTACTTC | TRBJ2-7 | NA | TRBV27 | NA
CASSPTRRWDEHEQFF | TGTGCCAGCAGCCCCACCCGGAGGTGGGATGAGCATGAGCAGTTCTTC | TRBJ2-1 | NA | TRBV11-2 | NA
CASSYSAPGLAGRETQYF | TGTGCCAGCAGTTACTCGGCCCCTGGACTAGCGGGGAGAGAGACCCAGTACTTC | TRBJ2-5 | NA | TRBV6-5 | TRBD2
CAWSVLGLTYEQYF | TGTGCCTGGAGTGTATTGGGACTAACCTACGAGCAGTACTTC | TRBJ2-7 | few | TRBV30 | TRBD2
CAISESKGGRGQETQYF | TGTGCCATCAGTGAGTCGAAAGGAGGCAGGGGCCAAGAGACCCAGTACTTC | TRBJ2-5 | many | TRBV10-3 | NA
CASKPGRNTEAFF | TGTGCCAGCAAACCGGGACGGAACACTGAAGCTTTCTTT | TRBJ1-1 | many | TRBV28 | NA
CASSPGLAGGNEQFF | TGTGCCAGCAGCCCGGGACTAGCGGGAGGCAATGAGCAGTTCTTC | TRBJ2-1 | NA | TRBV7-2 | TRBD2
CASSLALEGTDTQYF | TGTGCCAGCAGCTTGGCCTTAGAGGGGACAGATACGCAGTATTTT | TRBJ2-3 | NA | TRBV5-6 | NA
CATSDSTGRSYNEQFF | TGTGCCACCAGTGATTCGACAGGGAGATCCTACAATGAGCAGTTCTTC | TRBJ2-1 | few | TRBV24-1 | TRBD1
CASSLSRGIYNEQFF | TGTGCCAGCAGCTTAAGTCGGGGGATCTACAATGAGCAGTTCTTC | TRBJ2-1 | few | TRBV7-3 | NA
CASSLSTVQPDTQYF | TGCGCCAGCAGCTTGAGCACAGTCCAGCCAGATACGCAGTATTTT | TRBJ2-3 | many | TRBV5-1 | NA
CASSQWAGAPEQFF | TGTGCCAGCAGCCAATGGGCGGGGGCGCCTGAGCAGTTCTTC | TRBJ2-1 | few | TRBV14 | NA
CASSPIHGGTGFSSYEQYF | TGTGCCAGCTCACCAATACACGGGGGAACGGGCTTTAGCTCCTACGAGCAGTACTTC | TRBJ2-7 | few | TRBV18 | NA
CASSYSIGDYSYEQYF | TGTGCCAGCAGTTACTCGATTGGGGACTACTCCTACGAGCAGTACTTC | TRBJ2-7 | few | TRBV6-2/TRBV6-3 | TRBD2